The source of this T cell receptor beta chain is a study of cytomegalovirus exposure and HLA in healthy donors. Study as a whole: The 100 million to 120 million unique TCR beta sequences, from about 190 million T cells, were found by an earlier analysis.

Study-wide results and limits: Among CMV-associated TCR beta chains, most appeared HLA-restricted in a later analysis.

Primers: 60 Vbeta forward and 13 Jbeta reverse. Study processing details: Later, an analysis found some 80 million unique TCR beta chains, and 9.5 million to 12 million of these were shared. TCRdb's table, derived via immunoSEQ multiplex PCR, lists solely in-frame clones and lacks some. The V and J calls and clone size were taken over from that table, and D and trimming were inferred from the DNA. The table has 70,000 to 75,000 clones, about two thirds seen once. A few counts support this clone. The antigen remains undetermined. The receptor's source is a middle-aged woman in good health and CMV-seropositive. The specimen sequenced was PBMCs.

CDR3 sequence: CASSLVSGGQGDTQYF. For the CDR3, the DNA is TGCGCCAGCAGCTTAGTTAGCGGGGGGCAGGGAGATACGCAGTATTTT. The V gene is TRBV5-1, the J gene TRBJ2-3; 10 nucleotides agree with TRBD2. This CDR3 spans 16 amino acids. Germline-derived CDR1 and CDR2 are SGHRS and YFSETQ. V was pared by 2 bases and J by 5 bases, with 8 bases of the junction left unmatched.